This T cell receptor beta chain is drawn from a study of blood T cell repertoires in COVID-19. On the study more broadly: Spain, Italy and the United States supplied samples that represented acute and convalescent COVID-19. From T cells, B-cell-depleted T cells, or PBMCs came the material, which was cDNA or gDNA.

The CDR3 sequence is 17 residues long. Germline CDR1 reads ENHRY; CDR2 reads SYGVKD. J lost 5 bases, V lost 2 bases, and 10 bases had no gene match. In the original processing: Nucleated cell counts were estimated from reference gene primer amplification. The method was immunoSEQ multiplex PCR; TCRdb's version includes in-frame clones alone and lacks a portion of them. D and trimming were read from the DNA, whereas the V and J calls and clone size are those reported in that table. The data hold under 250,000 clones, with around nine tenths observed a single time. The receptor was isolated from a woman aged 55-69 years who had recovered from COVID-19. This chain links TRBV10-3 with TRBJ1-5; 9 bases match TRBD1. Sequencing used peripheral blood. The CDR3 coding sequence is TGTGCCATCAGTGAGATTGAGCCGGGACAGGGATATCAGCCCCAGCATTTT. Translation: CAISEIEPGQGYQPQHF.